Listed below are T cell receptor beta chains from one sample, sequenced in a study of early T cells in non-severe SARS-CoV-2 infection. TCRdb independently ran MiXCR on the 5' RACE reads; one entry per CDR3 protein. The sample carries tens of thousands of distinct CDR3 sequences, around 5.3% recorded once. Sequenced material: whole blood. These receptors were obtained from an adult who was a healthcare worker with PCR-confirmed SARS-CoV-2 infection or an uninfected control (not recorded which). Both conserved end residues are part of each CDR3. A D gene is named only where the DNA matches it firmly. The listing skips clone size in some rows; elsewhere it reads once, few, many or a size class.

D,V,J,size,CDR3,DNA
TRBD1,TRBV7-3,TRBJ1-1,few,CASSSDRGTEAFF,TGTGCCAGCAGCTCAGACAGGGGAACTGAAGCTTTCTTT
-,TRBV7-8,TRBJ2-5,few,CASSPVIVYQETQYF,TGTGCCAGCAGCCCCGTGATCGTTTACCAAGAGACCCAGTACTTC
-,TRBV7-9,TRBJ2-1,few,CASSLVSNEQFF,TGTGCCAGCAGCTTAGTTTCCAATGAGCAGTTCTTC
-,TRBV19,TRBJ2-5,few,CASSPKPRQASQETQYF,TGTGCCAGTAGTCCGAAACCCAGACAGGCCTCCCAAGAGACCCAGTACTTC
-,TRBV20-1,TRBJ2-7,-,CSARVRGGEQYF,TGCAGTGCTAGAGTACGCGGTGGCGAGCAGTACTTC
TRBD1,TRBV6-6,TRBJ2-3,few,CASRDRGLHTDTQYF,TGTGCCAGCAGGGACAGGGGACTCCACACAGATACGCAGTATTTT
-,TRBV11-2,TRBJ2-7,many,CASSLSGEYEQYF,TGTGCCAGCAGCTTATCTGGAGAATACGAGCAGTACTTC
-,TRBV25-1,TRBJ1-4,few,CASSATAGAHEKLFF,TGTGCCAGCAGTGCCACCGCCGGGGCCCATGAAAAACTGTTTTTT
-,TRBV12-3/TRBV12-4,TRBJ1-2,many,CASSFGGSYTF,TGTGCCAGCAGTTTCGGCGGTAGCTACACCTTC
-,TRBV10-3,TRBJ2-7,many,CAIKSGLDPSYEQYF,TGTGCCATCAAAAGCGGCCTAGACCCATCGTACGAGCAGTACTTC
-,TRBV12-5,TRBJ1-6,many,CASGLLGNSPLHF,TGTGCTAGTGGTTTGCTAGGGAATTCACCCCTCCACTTT
TRBD1,TRBV29-1,TRBJ1-2,-,CSVGRDSYGYTF,TGCAGCGTTGGCCGGGACAGCTATGGCTACACCTTC
TRBD2,TRBV9,TRBJ2-3,-,CASSVVSGGADTQYF,TGTGCCAGCAGCGTAGTCTCGGGAGGGGCAGATACGCAGTATTTT
-,TRBV5-5,TRBJ2-3,-,CASSLGSGSDTQYF,TGTGCCAGCAGCTTGGGATCGGGATCAGATACGCAGTATTTT
TRBD1,TRBV29-1,TRBJ1-2,few,CSAEGQMYGYTF,TGCAGCGCCGAGGGACAGATGTATGGCTACACCTTC
-,TRBV5-6,TRBJ1-1,many,CASSSDVEAFF,TGTGCCAGCAGCTCGGACGTTGAAGCTTTCTTT
TRBD1,TRBV11-2,TRBJ2-2,many,CASSAGTGFVATGELFF,TGTGCCAGCAGTGCCGGGACAGGGTTTGTGGCCACCGGGGAGCTGTTTTTT
TRBD1,TRBV6-5,TRBJ1-5,many,CASSYSWTGEGNQPQHF,TGTGCCAGCAGTTACTCATGGACAGGGGAGGGCAATCAGCCCCAGCATTTT
TRBD2,TRBV11-2,TRBJ2-3,-,CASSLPRPSGESTQYF,TGTGCCAGCAGCTTGCCCCGGCCTAGCGGGGAGAGTACGCAGTATTTT
-,TRBV6-6,TRBJ2-5,-,CAIGFEETQYF,TGTGCCATCGGATTCGAAGAGACCCAGTACTTC
-,TRBV19,TRBJ1-6,-,CASRSSSYNSPLHF,TGTGCCAGTAGGTCGAGCTCCTATAATTCACCCCTCCACTTT
-,TRBV7-3,TRBJ2-3,-,CASSFQGGTDTQYF,TGTGCCAGCAGCTTCCAGGGTGGGACAGATACGCAGTATTTT
TRBD2,TRBV6-1,TRBJ2-1,many,CASSALLAGLPREQFF,TGTGCCAGCAGTGCCTTACTAGCGGGACTCCCCCGGGAGCAGTTCTTC
-,TRBV7-6,TRBJ1-3,many,CASSLAPTSGNTIYF,TGTGCCAGCAGCTTAGCACCCACCTCTGGAAACACCATATATTTT
-,TRBV12-3/TRBV12-4,TRBJ2-2,-,CASSRIAGELFF,TGTGCCAGCAGCCGAATCGCCGGGGAGCTGTTTTTT
TRBD1,TRBV19,TRBJ2-7,-,CASSGTGTSYEQYF,TGTGCCAGTAGTGGGACAGGAACGTCCTACGAGCAGTACTTC
TRBD2,TRBV28,TRBJ2-7,medium-sized,CASSLYAGTRGHEQYF,TGTGCCAGCAGTTTATACGCCGGGACTAGAGGCCACGAGCAGTACTTC
-,TRBV5-1,TRBJ2-1,many,CASSLAGRDEQFF,TGCGCCAGCAGCTTGGCCGGTCGGGATGAGCAGTTCTTC
-,TRBV7-9,TRBJ2-2,-,CASSLVEGWWNTGELFF,TGTGCCAGCAGCTTAGTAGAGGGCTGGTGGAACACCGGGGAGCTGTTTTTT
-,TRBV5-5,TRBJ2-7,many,CASSSQGRSYEQYF,TGTGCCAGCAGCTCCCAGGGACGGTCCTACGAGCAGTACTTC
TRBD2,TRBV9,TRBJ2-1,few,CASSVATGLAGGYNEQFF,TGTGCCAGCAGCGTAGCTACGGGACTAGCGGGAGGTTACAATGAGCAGTTCTTC
TRBD1,TRBV6-6,TRBJ2-2,many,CASRGTGATTGELFF,TGTGCCAGCAGGGGGACAGGGGCGACCACCGGGGAGCTGTTTTTT
-,TRBV20-1,TRBJ2-7,many,CSGRDGLSSYEQYF,TGCAGCGGAAGGGACGGACTTTCCTCCTACGAGCAGTACTTC
-,TRBV18,TRBJ2-1,many,CASSPMARNEQFF,TGTGCCAGCTCACCCATGGCACGCAATGAGCAGTTCTTC
TRBD2,TRBV7-8,TRBJ2-1,few,CASSPIGREVSSEQFF,TGTGCCAGCAGCCCCATCGGGCGGGAGGTTTCCAGTGAGCAGTTCTTC
-,TRBV11-2,TRBJ1-2,few,CASSREGGGYTF,TGTGCCAGCAGCCGGGAGGGCGGTGGCTACACCTTC
TRBD2,TRBV7-9,TRBJ2-1,few,CASGGGSSYNEQFF,TGTGCCTCCGGCGGGGGAAGCTCCTACAATGAGCAGTTCTTC
TRBD2,TRBV7-2,TRBJ2-1,many,CASSPGLAGPSNGLF,TGTGCCAGCAGCCCCGGACTAGCGGGACCATCAAATGGGCTTTTC
TRBD1,TRBV9,TRBJ1-6,many,CASSAKGQGNSPLHF,TGTGCCAGCAGCGCAAAGGGACAGGGGAACTCACCCCTCCACTTT
-,TRBV7-3,TRBJ2-2,many,CASSPSPPGGTGELFF,TGTGCCAGCAGCCCCTCCCCGCCGGGCGGCACCGGGGAGCTGTTTTTT
-,TRBV2,TRBJ2-3,few,CASSRGGTDTQYF,TGTGCCAGCAGTCGTGGGGGGACAGATACGCAGTATTTT